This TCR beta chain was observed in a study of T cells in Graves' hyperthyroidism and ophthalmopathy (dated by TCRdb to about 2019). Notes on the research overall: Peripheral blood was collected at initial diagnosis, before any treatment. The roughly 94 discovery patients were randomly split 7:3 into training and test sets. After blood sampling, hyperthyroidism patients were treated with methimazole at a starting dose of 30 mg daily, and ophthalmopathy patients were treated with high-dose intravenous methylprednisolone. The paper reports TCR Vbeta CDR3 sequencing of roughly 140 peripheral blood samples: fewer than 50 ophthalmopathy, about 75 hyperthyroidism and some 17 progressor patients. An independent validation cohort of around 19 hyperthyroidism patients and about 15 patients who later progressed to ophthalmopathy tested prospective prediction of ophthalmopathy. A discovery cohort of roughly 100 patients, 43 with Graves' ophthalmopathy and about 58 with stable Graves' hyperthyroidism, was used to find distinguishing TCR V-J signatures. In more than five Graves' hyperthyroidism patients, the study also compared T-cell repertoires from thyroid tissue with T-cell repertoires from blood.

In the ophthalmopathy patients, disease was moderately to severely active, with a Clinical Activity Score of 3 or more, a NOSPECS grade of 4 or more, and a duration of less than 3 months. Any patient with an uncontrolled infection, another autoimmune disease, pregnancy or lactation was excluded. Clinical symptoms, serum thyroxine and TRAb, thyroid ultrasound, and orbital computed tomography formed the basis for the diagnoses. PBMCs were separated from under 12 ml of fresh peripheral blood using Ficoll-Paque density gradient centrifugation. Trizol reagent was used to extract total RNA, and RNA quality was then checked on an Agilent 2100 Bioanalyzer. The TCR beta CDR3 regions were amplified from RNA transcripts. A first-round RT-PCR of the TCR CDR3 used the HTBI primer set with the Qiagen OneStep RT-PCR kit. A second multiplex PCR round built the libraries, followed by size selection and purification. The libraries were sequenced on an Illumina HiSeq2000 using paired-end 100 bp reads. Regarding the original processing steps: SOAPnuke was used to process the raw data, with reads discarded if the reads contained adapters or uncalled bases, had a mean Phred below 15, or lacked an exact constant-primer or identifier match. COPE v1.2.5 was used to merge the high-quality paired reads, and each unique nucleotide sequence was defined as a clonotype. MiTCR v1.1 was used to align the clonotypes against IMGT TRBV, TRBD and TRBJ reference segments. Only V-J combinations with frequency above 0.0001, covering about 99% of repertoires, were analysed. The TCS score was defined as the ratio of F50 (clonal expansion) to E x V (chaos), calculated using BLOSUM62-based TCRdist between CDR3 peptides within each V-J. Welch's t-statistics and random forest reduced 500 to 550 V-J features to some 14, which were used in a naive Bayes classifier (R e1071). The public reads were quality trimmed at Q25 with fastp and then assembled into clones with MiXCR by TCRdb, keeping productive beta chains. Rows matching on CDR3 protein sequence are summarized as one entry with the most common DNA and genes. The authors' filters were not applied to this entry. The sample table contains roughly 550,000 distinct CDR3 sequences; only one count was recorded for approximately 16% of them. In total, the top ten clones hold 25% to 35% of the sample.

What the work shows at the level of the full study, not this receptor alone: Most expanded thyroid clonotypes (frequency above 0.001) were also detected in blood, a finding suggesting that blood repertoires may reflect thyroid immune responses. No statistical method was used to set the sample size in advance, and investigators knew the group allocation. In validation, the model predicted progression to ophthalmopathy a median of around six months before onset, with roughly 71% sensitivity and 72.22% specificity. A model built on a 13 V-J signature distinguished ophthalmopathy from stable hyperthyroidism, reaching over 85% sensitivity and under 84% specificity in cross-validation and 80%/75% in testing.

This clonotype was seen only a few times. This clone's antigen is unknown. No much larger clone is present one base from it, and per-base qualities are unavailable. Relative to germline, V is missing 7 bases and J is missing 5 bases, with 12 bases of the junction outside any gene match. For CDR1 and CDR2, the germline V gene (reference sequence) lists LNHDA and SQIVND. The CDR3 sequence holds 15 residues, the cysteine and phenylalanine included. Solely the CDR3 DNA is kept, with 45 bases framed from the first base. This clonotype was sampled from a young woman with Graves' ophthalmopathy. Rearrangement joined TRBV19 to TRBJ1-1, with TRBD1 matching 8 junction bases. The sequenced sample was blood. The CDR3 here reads CASTKKTGDKTEAFF. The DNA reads TGTGCCAGTACCAAAAAGACAGGGGACAAAACTGAAGCTTTCTTT.